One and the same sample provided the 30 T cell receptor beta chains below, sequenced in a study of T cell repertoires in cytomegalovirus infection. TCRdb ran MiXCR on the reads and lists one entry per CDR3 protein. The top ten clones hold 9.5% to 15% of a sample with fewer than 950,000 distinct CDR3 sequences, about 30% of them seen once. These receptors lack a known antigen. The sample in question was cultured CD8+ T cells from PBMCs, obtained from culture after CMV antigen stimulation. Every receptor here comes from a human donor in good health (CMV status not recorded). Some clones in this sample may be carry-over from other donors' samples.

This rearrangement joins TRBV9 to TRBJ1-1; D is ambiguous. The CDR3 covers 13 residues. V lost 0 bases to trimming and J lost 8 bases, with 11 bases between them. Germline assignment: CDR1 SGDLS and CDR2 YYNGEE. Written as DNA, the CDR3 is TGTGCCAGCAGCGTAGACACGTCAACAGAAGCTTTCTTT. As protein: CASSVDTSTEAFF.

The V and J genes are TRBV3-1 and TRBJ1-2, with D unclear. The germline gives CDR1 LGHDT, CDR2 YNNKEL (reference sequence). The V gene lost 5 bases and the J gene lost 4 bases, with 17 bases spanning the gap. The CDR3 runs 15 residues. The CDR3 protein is CASSSQRRLFYGYTF. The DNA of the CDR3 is TGTGCCAGCAGCTCCCAACGGCGACTCTTCTATGGCTACACCTTC.

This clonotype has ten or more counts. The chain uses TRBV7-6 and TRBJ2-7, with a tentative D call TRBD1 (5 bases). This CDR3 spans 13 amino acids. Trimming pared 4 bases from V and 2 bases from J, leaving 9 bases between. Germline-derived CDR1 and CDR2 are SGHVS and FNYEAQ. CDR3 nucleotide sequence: TGTGCCAGCAGCTCCGGACACCCCTACGAGCAGTACTTC. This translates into CASSSGHPYEQYF.

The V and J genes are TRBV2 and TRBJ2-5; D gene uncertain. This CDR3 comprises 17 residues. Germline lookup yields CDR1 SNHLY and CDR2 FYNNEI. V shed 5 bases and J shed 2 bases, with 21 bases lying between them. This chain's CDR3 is CASSSDNFPSGQETQYF. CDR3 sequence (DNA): TGTGCCAGCAGTAGTGATAACTTCCCCTCCGGTCAAGAGACCCAGTACTTC.

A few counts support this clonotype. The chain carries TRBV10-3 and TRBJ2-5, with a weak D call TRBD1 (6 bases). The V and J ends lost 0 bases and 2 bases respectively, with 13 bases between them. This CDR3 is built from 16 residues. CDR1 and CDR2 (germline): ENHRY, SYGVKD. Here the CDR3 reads CAISESRAGDQETQYF. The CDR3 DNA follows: TGTGCCATCAGTGAGTCGAGGGCAGGGGATCAAGAGACCCAGTACTTC.

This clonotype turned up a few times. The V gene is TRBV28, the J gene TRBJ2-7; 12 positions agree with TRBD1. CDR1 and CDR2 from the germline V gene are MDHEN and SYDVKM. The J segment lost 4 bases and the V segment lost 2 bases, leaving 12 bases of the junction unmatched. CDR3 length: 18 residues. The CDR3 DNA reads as TGTGCCAGCAGTTTAGGTGGGACAGGGGGCCTCTACGGGTACGAGCAGTACGTC. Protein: CASSLGGTGGLYGYEQYV.

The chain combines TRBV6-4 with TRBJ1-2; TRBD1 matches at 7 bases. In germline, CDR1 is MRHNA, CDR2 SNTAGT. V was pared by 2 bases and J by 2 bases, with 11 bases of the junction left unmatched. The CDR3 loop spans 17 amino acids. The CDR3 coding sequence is TGTGCCAGCAGTGACACAACAGGGGCCGTTCCCAACTATGGCTACACCTTC. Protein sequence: CASSDTTGAVPNYGYTF.

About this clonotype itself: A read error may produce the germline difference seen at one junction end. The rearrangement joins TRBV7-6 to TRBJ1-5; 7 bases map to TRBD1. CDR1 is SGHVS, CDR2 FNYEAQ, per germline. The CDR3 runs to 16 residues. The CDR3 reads CDSGPGGGFSNQPQHF. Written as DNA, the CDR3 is TGTGACAGCGGCCCAGGGGGGGGCTTCAGCAATCAGCCCCAGCATTTT.

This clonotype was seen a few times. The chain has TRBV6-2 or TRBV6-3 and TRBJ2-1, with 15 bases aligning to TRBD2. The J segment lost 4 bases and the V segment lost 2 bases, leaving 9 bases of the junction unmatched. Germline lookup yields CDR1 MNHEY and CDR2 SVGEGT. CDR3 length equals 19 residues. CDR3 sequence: CASSYGTSGGQGFYNEQFF. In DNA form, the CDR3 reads TGTGCCAGCAGTTACGGGACTAGCGGGGGGCAGGGGTTTTACAATGAGCAGTTCTTC.

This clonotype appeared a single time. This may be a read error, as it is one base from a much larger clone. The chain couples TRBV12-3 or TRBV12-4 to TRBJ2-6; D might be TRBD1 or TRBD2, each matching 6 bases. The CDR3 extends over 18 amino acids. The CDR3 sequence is CASSLTGRPSSEANVLTF. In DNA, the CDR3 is TGTGCCAGCAGCCTAACAGGGAGGCCTAGCTCTGAGGCCAACGTCCTGACTTTC.

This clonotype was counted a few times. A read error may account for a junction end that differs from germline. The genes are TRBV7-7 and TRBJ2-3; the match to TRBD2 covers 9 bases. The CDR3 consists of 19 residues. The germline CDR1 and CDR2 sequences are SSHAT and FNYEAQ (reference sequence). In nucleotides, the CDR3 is TGTGCTAGCAGCTTGGAAATCGGGGACCTAGCGGGGTCCACAGATACGCAGTATTTT. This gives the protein CASSLEIGDLAGSTDTQYF.

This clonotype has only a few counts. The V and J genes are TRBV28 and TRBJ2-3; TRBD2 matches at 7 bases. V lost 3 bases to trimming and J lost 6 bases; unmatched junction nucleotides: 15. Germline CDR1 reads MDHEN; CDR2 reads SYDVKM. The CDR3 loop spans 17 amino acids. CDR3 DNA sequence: TGTGCCAGCAGTTTCCTAGGACTAGTCCTCCTTACGGATACGCAGTATTTT. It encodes CASSFLGLVLLTDTQYF. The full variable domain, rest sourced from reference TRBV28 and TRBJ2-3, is DVKVTQSSRYLVKRTGEKVFLECVQDMDHENMFWYRQDPGLGLRLIYFSYDVKMKEKGDIPEGYSVSREKKERFSLILESASTNQTSMYLCASSFLGLVLLTDTQYFGPGTRLTVL.

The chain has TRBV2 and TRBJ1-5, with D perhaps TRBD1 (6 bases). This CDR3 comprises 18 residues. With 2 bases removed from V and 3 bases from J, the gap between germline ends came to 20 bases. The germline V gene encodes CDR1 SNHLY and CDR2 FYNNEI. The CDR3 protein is CASSESRPWTVDNQPQHF. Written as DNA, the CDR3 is TGTGCCAGCAGTGAAAGCCGGCCCTGGACAGTGGACAATCAGCCCCAGCATTTT.

CDR3 nucleotide sequence: TGTGCTAGTGGTTTGGTATCGCGTCGGGACACCCTAAGAGATACGCAGTATTTT. Translating it yields CASGLVSRRDTLRDTQYF. The chain links TRBV12-5 to TRBJ2-3; a possible D gene is TRBD1 (6 bases). V was trimmed by 0 bases and J by 5 bases, leaving 21 bases between them. Germline CDR1 is LGHNT and CDR2 is FRNRAP. The CDR3 totals 18 residues.

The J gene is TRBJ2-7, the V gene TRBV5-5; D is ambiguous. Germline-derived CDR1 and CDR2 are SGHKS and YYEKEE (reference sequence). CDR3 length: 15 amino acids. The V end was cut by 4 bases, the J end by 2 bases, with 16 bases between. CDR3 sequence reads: CASSLRRSPPYEQYV. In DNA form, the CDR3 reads TGTGCCAGCAGCCTTAGACGATCCCCCCCCTACGAGCAGTACGTC.

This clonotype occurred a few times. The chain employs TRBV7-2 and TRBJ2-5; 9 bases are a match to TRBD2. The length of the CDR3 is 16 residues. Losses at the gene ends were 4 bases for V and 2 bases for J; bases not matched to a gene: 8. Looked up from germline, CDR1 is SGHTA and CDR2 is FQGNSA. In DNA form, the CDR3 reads TGTGCCAGCAGCTCCCGATTGCGGGGGGGGCAAGAGACCCAGTACTTC. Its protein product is CASSSRLRGGQETQYF.

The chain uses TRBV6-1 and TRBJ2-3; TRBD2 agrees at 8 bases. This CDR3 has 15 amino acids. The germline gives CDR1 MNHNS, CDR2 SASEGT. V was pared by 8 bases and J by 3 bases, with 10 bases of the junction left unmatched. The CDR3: CASFPWAGGTDTQYF. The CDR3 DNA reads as TGTGCCAGCTTCCCCTGGGCGGGGGGTACAGATACGCAGTATTTT.

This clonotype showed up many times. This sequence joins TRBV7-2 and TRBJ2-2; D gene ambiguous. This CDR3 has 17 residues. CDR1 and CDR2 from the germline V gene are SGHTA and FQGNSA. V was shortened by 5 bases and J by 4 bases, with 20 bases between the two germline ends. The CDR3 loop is CASSPARPLLITGELFF. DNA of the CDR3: TGTGCCAGCAGCCCCGCACGACCGTTATTAATCACCGGGGAGCTGTTTTTT.

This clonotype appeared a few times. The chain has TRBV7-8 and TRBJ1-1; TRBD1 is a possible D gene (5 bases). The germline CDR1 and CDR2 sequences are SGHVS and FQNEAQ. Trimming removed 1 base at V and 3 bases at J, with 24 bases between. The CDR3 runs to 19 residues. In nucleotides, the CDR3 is TGTGCCAGCAGCTTAGGCTCAGCGATAGGGGCTCCCCCGGACACTGAAGCTTTCTTT. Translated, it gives CASSLGSAIGAPPDTEAFF.

The CDR3 sequence is CASSVWTSGGYTGELFF. Written as DNA, the CDR3 is TGTGCCAGCAGCGTCTGGACTAGCGGGGGATACACCGGGGAGCTGTTTTTT. The chain recombines TRBV9 with TRBJ2-2, with 13 bases fitting TRBD2. The germline CDR1 and CDR2 sequences are SGDLS and YYNGEE. The J segment lost 3 bases and the V segment lost 2 bases, leaving 4 bases of the junction unmatched. The CDR3 is 17 amino acids.

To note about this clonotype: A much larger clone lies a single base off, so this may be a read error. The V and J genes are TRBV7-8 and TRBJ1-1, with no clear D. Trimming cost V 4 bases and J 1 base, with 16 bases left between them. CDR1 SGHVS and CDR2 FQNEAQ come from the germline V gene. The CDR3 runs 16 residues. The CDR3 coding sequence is TGTGCCAGCAGCTCGTACGCTAAGATCACGAACACTGAAGCTTTCTTT. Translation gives CASSSYAKITNTEAFF. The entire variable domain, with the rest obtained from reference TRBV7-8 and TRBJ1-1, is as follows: GAGVSQSPRYKVAKRGQDVALRCDPISGHVSLFWYQQALGQGPEFLTYFQNEAQLDKSGLPSDRFFAERPEGSVSTLKIQRTQQEDSAVYLCASSSYAKITNTEAFFGQGTRLTVV.

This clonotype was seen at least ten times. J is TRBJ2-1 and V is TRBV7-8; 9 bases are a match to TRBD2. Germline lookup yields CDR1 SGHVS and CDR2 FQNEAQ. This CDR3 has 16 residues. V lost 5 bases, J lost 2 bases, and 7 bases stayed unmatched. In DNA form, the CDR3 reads TGTGCCAGCAGCCTCAGCGGGGGGTCCGCCTACAATGAGCAGTTCTTC. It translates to CASSLSGGSAYNEQFF.

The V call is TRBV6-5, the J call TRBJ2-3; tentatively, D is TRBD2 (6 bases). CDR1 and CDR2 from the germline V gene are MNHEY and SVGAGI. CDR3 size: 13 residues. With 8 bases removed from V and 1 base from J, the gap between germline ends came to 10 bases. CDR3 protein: CASGASGTDTQYF. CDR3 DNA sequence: TGTGCCAGCGGGGCTAGCGGCACAGATACGCAGTATTTT.

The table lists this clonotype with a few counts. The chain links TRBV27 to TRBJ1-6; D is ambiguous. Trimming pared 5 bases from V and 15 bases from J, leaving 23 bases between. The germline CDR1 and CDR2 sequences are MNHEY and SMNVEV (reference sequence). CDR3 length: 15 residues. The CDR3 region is CASSAEGSLFGVLHF. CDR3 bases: TGTGCCAGCAGTGCGGAGGGCAGTCTTTTTGGGGTCCTCCACTTT.

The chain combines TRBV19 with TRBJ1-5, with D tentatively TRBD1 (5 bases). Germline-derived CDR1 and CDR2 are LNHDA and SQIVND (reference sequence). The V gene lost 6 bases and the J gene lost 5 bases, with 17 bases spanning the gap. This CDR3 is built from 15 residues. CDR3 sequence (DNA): TGTGCCAGTAGCCCTGGCCGGGACGAATATCAGCCCCAGCATTTT. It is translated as CASSPGRDEYQPQHF.

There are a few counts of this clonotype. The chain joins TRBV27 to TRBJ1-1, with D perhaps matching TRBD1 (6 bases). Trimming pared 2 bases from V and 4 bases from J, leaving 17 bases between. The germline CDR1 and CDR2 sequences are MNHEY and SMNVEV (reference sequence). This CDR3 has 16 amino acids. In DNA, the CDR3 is TGTGCCAGCAGTTTACCCCTAGGGGGAAGAGGCACTGAAGCTTTCTTT. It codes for CASSLPLGGRGTEAFF.

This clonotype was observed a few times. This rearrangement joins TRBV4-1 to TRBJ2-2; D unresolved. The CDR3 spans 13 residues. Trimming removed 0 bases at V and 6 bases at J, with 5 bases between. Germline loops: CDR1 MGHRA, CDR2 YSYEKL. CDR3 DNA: TGCGCCAGCAGCCAAGAGCTCTCCGGGGAGCTGTTTTTT. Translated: CASSQELSGELFF.

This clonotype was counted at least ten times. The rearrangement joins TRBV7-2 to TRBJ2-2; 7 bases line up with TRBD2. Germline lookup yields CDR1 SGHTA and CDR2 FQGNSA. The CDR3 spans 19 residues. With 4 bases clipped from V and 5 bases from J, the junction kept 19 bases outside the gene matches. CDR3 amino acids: CASSWGGPWRLTSTGELFF. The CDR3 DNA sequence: TGTGCCAGCAGCTGGGGAGGGCCCTGGAGACTTACTTCAACCGGGGAGCTGTTTTTT.

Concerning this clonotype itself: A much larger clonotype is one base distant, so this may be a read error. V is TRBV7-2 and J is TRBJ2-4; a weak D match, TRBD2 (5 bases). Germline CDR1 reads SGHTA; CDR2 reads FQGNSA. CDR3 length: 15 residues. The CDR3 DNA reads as TGTGCCAGCAGCTACTCGAGCCTAGCCAAAAACACTCAGTACTTC. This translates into CASSYSSLAKNTQYF.

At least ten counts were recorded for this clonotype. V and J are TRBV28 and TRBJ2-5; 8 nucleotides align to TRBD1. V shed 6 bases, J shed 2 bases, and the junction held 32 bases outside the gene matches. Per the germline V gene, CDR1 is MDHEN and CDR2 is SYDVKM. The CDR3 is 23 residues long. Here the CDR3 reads CASRPTVAYHDTRTGRSQETQYF. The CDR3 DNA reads TGTGCCAGCAGGCCCACTGTAGCCTACCACGATACCCGGACAGGGCGTAGTCAAGAGACCCAGTACTTC.